These 17 T cell receptor beta chains originate from one sample sequenced in a study of blood T cells in healthy people across ages. A J-beta primer mix and a sample-barcoded 5' primer were used in a second PCR of roughly 6 to 11 cycles. MiXCR, run by TCRdb on the 5' RACE reads, gives a single entry per CDR3 protein. This table has 650,000 to 800,000 distinct CDR3 sequences, 40% to 50% appearing once. The sample was blood. The receptors were sampled from a man in his fifties or sixties in good health.

This clonotype has more than one count but fewer than ten. The CDR3 protein is CASSPDGRNTEAFF. The CDR3 DNA is TGTGCCAGCAGCCCTGATGGGAGGAACACTGAAGCTTTCTTT. J is TRBJ1-1 and V is TRBV3-1; D is uncertain. V shed 4 bases and J shed 1 base, with 10 bases lying between them. There are 14 residues in the CDR3. Germline CDR1 and CDR2: LGHDT and YNNKEL (reference sequence). Based on the CDR3 plus reference TRBV3-1 and TRBJ1-1, the full variable domain is DTAVSQTPKYLVTQMGNDKSIKCEQNLGHDTMYWYKQDSKKFLKIMFSYNNKELIINETVPNRFSPKSPDKAHLNLHINSLELGDSAVYFCASSPDGRNTEAFFGQGTRLTVV.

This clonotype has a handful of counts. The rearrangement joins TRBV20-1 to TRBJ2-7; D assignment may be TRBD1 or TRBD2 (5 bases each). Germline lookup yields CDR1 DFQATT and CDR2 SNEGSKA (reference sequence). V was shortened by 1 base and J by 5 bases, with 18 bases between the two germline ends. The CDR3 totals 15 residues. The CDR3 spells CSARGSGPGSNEQYF. The CDR3, as DNA: TGCAGTGCTAGAGGGTCGGGACCTGGGTCGAACGAGCAGTACTTC.

This chain links TRBV27 with TRBJ2-4; 11 bases line up with TRBD2. J gave up 4 bases and V 7 bases, and 6 bases lay outside the gene matches. There are 15 residues in the CDR3. CDR1 is MNHEY, CDR2 SMNVEV, per germline (reference sequence). CDR3 loop: CASTAGTSGKNIQYF. As DNA, the CDR3 is TGTGCCAGCACTGCTGGGACTAGCGGAAAAAACATTCAGTACTTC.

The CDR3 DNA sequence: TGTGCCACCAGTGATAGCCGGGACAGGGACAATGAGCAGTTCTTC. It translates to CATSDSRDRDNEQFF. This chain uses TRBV24-1 with TRBJ2-1, with 9 bases aligning to TRBD1. Trimming removed 3 bases from V and 5 bases from J; junction bases left unmatched: 4. The CDR3 length is 15 residues. CDR1 is KGHDR and CDR2 is SFDVKD in the germline V gene.

CDR3 amino acids: CASSTSPGAGYEQYF. The CDR3 bases are TGTGCCAGCAGCACCTCCCCAGGGGCGGGTTACGAGCAGTACTTC. The genes are TRBV7-2 and TRBJ2-5; tentative D call: TRBD1 (6 bases). TRBJ2-7 explains the end of the DNA better; the J call may be wrong. Per germline, CDR1 SGHTA and CDR2 FQGNSA. This CDR3 spans 15 amino acids.

This clonotype was counted only a few times. The V call is TRBV7-9, the J call TRBJ2-5; 7 bases align to TRBD2. The CDR3 contains 15 residues. J lost 2 bases, V lost 4 bases, and 7 bases had no gene match. Germline CDR1 and CDR2: SEHNR and FQNEAQ (reference sequence). CDR3 residues: CASSSRGVIQETQYF. CDR3 bases: TGTGCCAGCAGCTCACGGGGGGTGATACAAGAGACCCAGTACTTC.

This clonotype has only a few counts. The rearrangement uses TRBV6-2 or TRBV6-3 and TRBJ2-7; D is perhaps TRBD1 or TRBD2 (5 bases each). The ends were cut back, 6 bases at V and 3 bases at J, with 15 bases in the middle. The CDR3 covers 14 residues. The germline gives CDR1 MNHEY, CDR2 SVGEGT. The CDR3 spells CASRTPGRDYEQYF. DNA of the CDR3: TGTGCCAGCAGAACCCCGGGACGGGACTACGAGCAGTACTTC.

This clonotype was seen a handful of times. The chain recombines TRBV9 with TRBJ2-6, with D possibly TRBD2 on 6 matching bases. Per germline, CDR1 SGDLS and CDR2 YYNGEE. This CDR3 is built from 18 residues. With 4 bases removed from V and 0 bases from J, the gap between germline ends came to 17 bases. CDR3 coding DNA: TGTGCCAGCAGCACACTGGGACTGGGACGCTCTGGGGCCAACGTCCTGACTTTC. Protein: CASSTLGLGRSGANVLTF.

The chain uses TRBV6-1 and TRBJ2-1, with D perhaps assigned TRBD1 or TRBD2 (6 bases each). Per germline, CDR1 MNHNS and CDR2 SASEGT. The V end lost 6 bases, the J end lost 0 bases, and 24 bases lay between the germline ends. This CDR3 is 19 amino acids long. The CDR3 sequence: CASSSRDIRDLSSYNEQFF. Here the CDR3 DNA reads TGTGCCAGCAGCTCGCGGGACATACGGGATTTGAGCTCCTACAATGAGCAGTTCTTC.

This clonotype has just a few counts. The rearrangement joins TRBV7-3 to TRBJ2-7; tentative D call: TRBD1 (6 bases). The J call may be incorrect, as the DNA end agrees better with TRBJ2-4. The CDR3 totals 19 residues. Germline CDR1 SGHTA, CDR2 FQGTGA. The CDR3: CASSPLRRGETSTKNIQYF. CDR3 nucleotide sequence: TGTGCCAGCAGCCCCCTTCGCAGGGGCGAGACCTCGACCAAAAACATTCAGTACTTC.

The chain is built from TRBV7-9 and TRBJ1-4; TRBD1 aligns across 7 bases. After removal of 6 bases from V and 5 bases from J, the junction contained 9 bases not matched to a gene. The CDR3 runs 15 residues. The germline gives CDR1 SEHNR, CDR2 FQNEAQ (reference sequence). The CDR3 sequence: CASRETGRRNEKLFF. CDR3 nucleotides: TGTGCCAGCAGAGAGACAGGGAGAAGGAATGAAAAACTGTTTTTT. Full variable domain (missing parts from reference TRBV7-9 and TRBJ1-4): DTGVSQNPRHKITKRGQNVTFRCDPISEHNRLYWYRQTLGQGPEFLTYFQNEAQLEKSRLLSDRFSAERPKGSFSTLEIQRTEQGDSAMYLCASRETGRRNEKLFFGSGTQLSVL.

This chain uses TRBV20-1 with TRBJ1-5, with D unresolved. Germline V gene sequence: CDR1 DFQATT, CDR2 SNEGSKA (reference sequence). V dropped 5 bases and J dropped 0 bases, with 11 bases sitting between them. The CDR3 is 14 residues long. CDR3 in DNA: TGCAGTGCTCTCCCAGAAGATAGCAATCAGCCCCAGCATTTT. Amino acid sequence: CSALPEDSNQPQHF.

This clonotype was detected a few times. The CDR3 loop reads CASSNGRAGKNIQYF. The CDR3 DNA is TGTGCCAGCAGTAACGGGAGGGCGGGCAAAAACATTCAGTACTTC. The rearrangement joins TRBV3-1 to TRBJ2-4, with TRBD2 matching over 8 bases. This CDR3 is built from 15 residues. CDR1 LGHDT and CDR2 YNNKEL come from the germline V gene (reference sequence). With 6 bases clipped from V and 3 bases from J, the junction kept 7 bases outside the gene matches. Full variable domain (rest looked up from reference TRBV3-1 and TRBJ2-4): DTAVSQTPKYLVTQMGNDKSIKCEQNLGHDTMYWYKQDSKKFLKIMFSYNNKELIINETVPNRFSPKSPDKAHLNLHINSLELGDSAVYFCASSNGRAGKNIQYFGAGTRLSVL.

This clonotype was seen a few times. V and J are TRBV6-5 and TRBJ1-2; D unclear. The length of the CDR3 is 13 residues. From germline, CDR1 is MNHEY and CDR2 SVGAGI. The V end lost 5 bases, the J end lost 8 bases, and 15 bases lay between the germline ends. The CDR3 DNA follows: TGTGCCAGCAGTATAGAATACCGGGGAGGCTACACCTTC. This sequence encodes CASSIEYRGGYTF.

The CDR3 loop is CASTPSGEDIQYF. The CDR3 DNA sequence: TGTGCCAGCACCCCATCAGGGGAAGACATTCAGTACTTC. The rearrangement uses TRBV5-6 and TRBJ2-4; D may be TRBD1 (6 bases). CDR3 length: 13 residues. V was shortened by 6 bases and J by 8 bases, with 15 bases between the two germline ends. Looked up from germline, CDR1 is SGHDT and CDR2 is YYEEEE.

This clonotype was observed a few times. The rearrangement joins TRBV20-1 to TRBJ2-7; 8 positions match TRBD1. The CDR3 length is 13 residues. Trimming cost V 5 bases and J 3 bases; bases outside gene matches: 6. CDR1 and CDR2 from the germline V gene are DFQATT and SNEGSKA (reference sequence). The CDR3 nucleotides are TGCAGTGCTTCGGACAGGGTGGTCTACGAGCAGTACTTC. Translation: CSASDRVVYEQYF.

As concerns this clonotype: The conserved final phenylalanine or tryptophan is absent from the CDR3, which likely points to a read error. This chain links TRBV24-1 with TRBJ1-5; 8 bases line up with TRBD1. The CDR3 runs to 17 residues. J gave up 2 bases and V 2 bases, and 7 bases lay outside the gene matches. Germline V lookup: CDR1 KGHDR, CDR2 SFDVKD. The DNA for the CDR3 is TGTGCCACCAGTGATTCAGCCAGGGGGCTCGGCAATCAGCCCCAGCATTTG. It codes for CATSDSARGLGNQPQHL.